What follows is one T cell receptor (beta chain) and its context. Its antigen is currently unknown. The J segment lost 5 bases and the V segment lost 4 bases, leaving 9 bases of the junction unmatched. Looked up from germline, CDR1 is MDHEN and CDR2 is SYDVKM. The CDR3 length is 15 residues. This sample stems from a study of cytotoxic CD8 clonotypes in ibrutinib-treated CLL. Across the study: Across the patients, about a dozen were relapsed/refractory, about 15 treatment-naive and 17 to 18 IGHV unmutated. On average, around 85,000 productive rearrangements and about 280,000 productive templates per sample.

TCRdb keeps only in-frame clones here, not all; method: immunoSEQ multiplex PCR. The data hold hundreds of thousands of clones, with about 77% observed a single time. General study findings and limits: Shared public clonotypes were rare, and on treatment they either got smaller or stayed the same. Baseline levels were approached again at progression, after clonality had risen at ibrutinib response.

The source is a human donor with chronic lymphocytic leukemia. The V call is TRBV28, the J call TRBJ2-5, with TRBD1 matching over 8 bases. The sequences come from PBMCs, collected before ibrutinib treatment. In nucleotides, the CDR3 is TGTGCCAGCAGTTCTGTCATGGACAGGGAGGAGACCCAGTACTTC. Encoded protein: CASSSVMDREETQYF.